Presented here are 9 T cell receptor beta chains from one specimen sequenced in a study of blood T cell repertoires in COVID-19. The method was immunoSEQ multiplex PCR; TCRdb's version includes in-frame clones alone and lacks a portion of them. The sample records over 150,000 clones, approximately 83% being singletons. The sample consisted of peripheral blood. The receptors were sampled from a woman aged 55-69 years with COVID-19, enrolled during active disease.

This sequence joins TRBV6-4 and TRBJ2-5, with 10 bases fitting TRBD1. Unmatched junction bases numbered 15, after V lost 6 bases and J lost 5 bases. The CDR3 length is 17 residues. The V gene's germline CDR1 is MRHNA and CDR2 SNTAGT. For the CDR3, the DNA is TGTGCCAGCAGCCACATCCCCGGGACAGGGGCTGGGGAGACCCAGTACTTC. Its protein product is CASSHIPGTGAGETQYF.

The chain joins TRBV5-6 to TRBJ1-5, with D maybe TRBD1 (5 bases). Germline V gene lookup returns CDR1 SGHDT and CDR2 YYEEEE. Trimming took off 0 bases at V and 7 bases at J, with 11 bases between the two ends. CDR3 size: 14 residues. The CDR3 DNA reads as TGTGCCAGCAGCTTGGGGGGGAGGCACCAGCCCCAGCATTTT. This sequence encodes CASSLGGRHQPQHF. Full variable domain (rest looked up from reference TRBV5-6 and TRBJ1-5): DAGVTQSPTHLIKTRGQQVTLRCSPKSGHDTVSWYQQALGQGPQFIFQYYEEEERQRGNFPDRFSGHQFPNYSSELNVNALLLGDSALYLCASSLGGRHQPQHFGDGTRLSIL.

This clone was recorded a few times. The chain has TRBV6-6 and TRBJ2-1, with a possible D match to TRBD1 (6 bases). Germline V gives CDR1 MNHNY, CDR2 SVGAGI (reference sequence). Trimming removed 5 bases at V and 9 bases at J, with 11 bases between. This CDR3 contains 12 residues. CDR3 region: CASSTQGSEQFF. As DNA, the CDR3 is TGTGCCAGCAGTACACAGGGTAGTGAGCAGTTCTTC.

CDR3 protein: CASSFQGKDFYRTDTQYF. CDR3 coding DNA: TGTGCCAGCAGCTTTCAGGGGAAAGACTTCTACCGCACAGATACGCAGTATTTT. The rearrangement uses TRBV5-4 and TRBJ2-3; a possible D gene is TRBD1 (6 bases). V was cut by 2 bases and J by 1 base, with 20 bases left in between. Looked up from germline, CDR1 is SGHNT and CDR2 is YYREEE (reference sequence). The CDR3 is 18 amino acids.

This chain links TRBV5-6 with TRBJ1-1; 10 nucleotides line up with TRBD1. This CDR3 is 13 amino acids long. Germline CDR1 SGHDT, CDR2 YYEEEE. With 4 bases clipped from V and 7 bases from J, the junction kept 4 bases outside the gene matches. CDR3 sequence reads: CASSRQGAGEAFF. DNA of the CDR3: TGTGCCAGCAGCCGACAGGGGGCTGGTGAAGCTTTCTTT.

The chain joins TRBV7-6 to TRBJ1-5; the match to TRBD1 covers 7 bases. The CDR3 has 15 residues. Per germline, CDR1 SGHVS and CDR2 FNYEAQ. With 5 bases clipped from V and 5 bases from J, the junction kept 9 bases outside the gene matches. CDR3 nucleotide sequence: TGTGCCAGCAGCCCCACCGCAGGGGGGCATCAGCCCCAGCATTTT. Translating gives CASSPTAGGHQPQHF.

CDR3 in amino acids: CASSESSLLGEQFF. In DNA form, the CDR3 reads TGTGCCAGCAGCGAAAGCTCGCTTTTGGGCGAGCAGTTCTTC. The chain uses TRBV4-2 and TRBJ2-1, with D unresolved. The CDR3 is 14 amino acids. Germline V CDR1 and CDR2: LGHNA, YNFKEQ. V was clipped by 5 bases and J by 10 bases, with 18 bases between them.

The chain is built from TRBV5-6 and TRBJ2-4; TRBD2 aligns across 12 bases. CDR3 length equals 17 residues. Germline values: CDR1 SGHDT, CDR2 YYEEEE. V shed 1 base, J shed 3 bases, and the junction held 5 bases outside the gene matches. CDR3 nucleotides: TGTGCCAGCAGCTTGTACGGACTAGCGGGAATCAAAAACATTCAGTACTTC. This encodes CASSLYGLAGIKNIQYF. Looking up the rest from reference TRBV5-6 and TRBJ2-4 gives the full variable domain: DAGVTQSPTHLIKTRGQQVTLRCSPKSGHDTVSWYQQALGQGPQFIFQYYEEEERQRGNFPDRFSGHQFPNYSSELNVNALLLGDSALYLCASSLYGLAGIKNIQYFGAGTRLSVL.

The count of this clone is one. The chain carries TRBV3-1 (or the pseudogene TRBV3-2) and TRBJ1-2; 7 nucleotides line up with TRBD1. The V gene's germline CDR1 is LGHDT and CDR2 YNNKEL (reference sequence). With V trimmed by 5 bases and J by 8 bases, 11 bases remained unmatched. This CDR3 has 14 residues. The CDR3 DNA is TGTGCCAGCAGCTCGAGACAGGGAGATTTAGGCTACACCTTC. It is translated as CASSSRQGDLGYTF.